A single sample gave rise to the 23 T cell receptor beta chains below, sequenced in a study of CD8 T cells in ankylosing spondylitis listed by TCRdb under 2017. On the study overall, not on this receptor specifically: A TCR beta motif of roughly 8 highly homologous amino acid variants appeared characteristic of blood from ankylosing spondylitis patients.

Preparation of the library involved 5' RACE. The sequencer was an Illumina HiSeq 2500. TCRdb cleaned the public reads at Q25 with fastp, built clones with MiXCR and kept in-frame beta chains. CDR3 protein sequences are deduplicated, and each keeps its most common genes and DNA. Counted in this sample were a few hundred thousand distinct CDR3 sequences; under 25% of them appeared once. Around 16% of the sample is in the top ten clones. These receptors lack a known antigen. Sequencing was done on a sample of blood, either unsorted or a sorted T cell fraction (not recorded which). These receptors all stem from a male donor with ankylosing spondylitis.

The chain joins TRBV2 to TRBJ2-2, with D possibly being TRBD1 (5 bases). The CDR3 totals 15 residues. The V and J ends lost 2 bases and 3 bases respectively, with 10 bases between them. CDR1 is SNHLY, CDR2 FYNNEI, per germline. CDR3 amino acids: CASSEQGYDTGELFF. The CDR3 DNA follows: TGTGCCAGCAGTGAACAGGGTTACGACACCGGGGAGCTGTTTTTT.

In its sample, this clonotype was seen a few times. The chain joins TRBV28 to TRBJ2-2, with TRBD2 matching over 14 bases. Trimming at V came to 3 bases and at J to 3 bases, leaving 9 bases not matched to a gene. The germline V gene encodes CDR1 MDHEN and CDR2 SYDVKM. The CDR3 totals 19 residues. The CDR3 loop is CASSFPGLAGAWDTGELFF. In DNA, the CDR3 is TGTGCCAGCAGTTTCCCGGGACTAGCGGGAGCTTGGGACACCGGGGAGCTGTTTTTT. The entire variable domain, with the rest obtained from reference TRBV28 and TRBJ2-2, is as follows: DVKVTQSSRYLVKRTGEKVFLECVQDMDHENMFWYRQDPGLGLRLIYFSYDVKMKEKGDIPEGYSVSREKKERFSLILESASTNQTSMYLCASSFPGLAGAWDTGELFFGEGSRLTVL.

This clonotype was detected only a few times. The chain is built from TRBV6-2 or TRBV6-3 and TRBJ2-1; 7 positions agree with TRBD2. This CDR3 has 14 residues. Germline-derived CDR1 and CDR2 are MNHEY and SVGEGT. V lost 7 bases to trimming and J lost 1 base; unmatched junction nucleotides: 4. The CDR3 DNA sequence: TGTGCCAGCACCGAAGCGGGGTCCTACAATGAGCAGTTCTTC. Amino acid sequence: CASTEAGSYNEQFF.

This clonotype was observed a few times. The CDR3: CASGLSALQGEQFF. The CDR3 nucleotides are TGTGCTAGTGGTTTGAGCGCACTCCAGGGCGAGCAGTTCTTC. The V call is TRBV12-5, the J call TRBJ2-1, with a tentative D call TRBD1 (5 bases). Germline loops: CDR1 LGHNT, CDR2 FRNRAP. With 2 bases removed from V and 10 bases from J, the gap between germline ends came to 15 bases. CDR3 length equals 14 residues.

The gene calls are TRBV7-2 and TRBJ2-1; 10 bases fit TRBD2. This CDR3 contains 14 residues. Germline CDR1 and CDR2: SGHTA and FQGNSA. With 4 bases clipped from V and 10 bases from J, the junction kept 7 bases outside the gene matches. The CDR3 coding sequence is TGTGCCAGCAGCTACGCTAGCGGGAGTTGGGAGCAGTTCTTC. Translated: CASSYASGSWEQFF.

V and J are TRBV9 and TRBJ2-7; 10 positions agree with TRBD1. The V segment lost 2 bases and the J segment 1 base; nucleotides outside the gene matches: 6. The CDR3 has 16 amino acids. Germline V gene sequence: CDR1 SGDLS, CDR2 YYNGEE. As DNA, the CDR3 is TGTGCCAGCAGCGTTTCTCCGGGACAGGGGTCCTACGAGCAGTACTTC. It encodes CASSVSPGQGSYEQYF. Filled out from reference TRBV9 and TRBJ2-7, the complete variable domain reads DSGVTQTPKHLITATGQRVTLRCSPRSGDLSVYWYQQSLDQGLQFLIQYYNGEERAKGNILERFSAQQFPDLHSELNLSSLELGDSALYFCASSVSPGQGSYEQYFGPGTRLTVT.

There are a few counts of this clonotype. This chain connects TRBV4-1 to TRBJ1-5; D ambiguous. The CDR3 has 16 amino acids. V was pared by 4 bases and J by 9 bases, with 22 bases between. Germline V CDR1 and CDR2: MGHRA, YSYEKL. The CDR3 DNA reads TGCGCCAGCAGCCGACACACAGATTCGGTAATGGGGCCCCAGCATTTT. Its protein product is CASSRHTDSVMGPQHF.

The rearrangement joins TRBV5-1 to TRBJ1-1; the D is unclear. V lost 1 base and J 1 base, leaving 14 bases between the germline ends. Germline V lookup: CDR1 SGHRS, CDR2 YFSETQ. The CDR3 length is 16 residues. DNA for the CDR3: TGCGCCAGCAGCTTGTCGGGGTGGAATCAGAACACTGAAGCTTTCTTT. Translating gives CASSLSGWNQNTEAFF.

The chain recombines TRBV4-2 with TRBJ2-7; D is undetermined. The V and J ends lost 0 bases and 2 bases respectively, with 8 bases between them. Per the germline V gene, CDR1 is LGHNA and CDR2 is YNFKEQ. CDR3 length: 14 amino acids. The chain's CDR3 is CASSQELRTYEQYF. The DNA for the CDR3 is TGTGCCAGCAGCCAAGAATTACGGACCTACGAGCAGTACTTC.

This clonotype has ten or more counts. The gene calls are TRBV12-3 or TRBV12-4 and TRBJ2-2; no reliable D call. V was shortened by 6 bases and J by 3 bases, with 11 bases between the two germline ends. This CDR3 region has 14 residues. CDR3 loop: CASRTWTYTGELFF. In nucleotides, the CDR3 is TGTGCCAGCAGGACCTGGACCTACACCGGGGAGCTGTTTTTT.

The chain uses TRBV5-6 and TRBJ2-3, with 14 nucleotides matching TRBD2. Trimming at V came to 4 bases and at J to 6 bases, leaving 19 bases not matched to a gene. Germline V lookup: CDR1 SGHDT, CDR2 YYEEEE. The CDR3 runs to 20 residues. The CDR3 DNA is TGTGCCAGCAGCCGCTTGGTGTTCGAGACTAGCGGGAGGGCTAGTGATACGCAGTATTTT. It codes for CASSRLVFETSGRASDTQYF.

The rearrangement uses TRBV12-3 or TRBV12-4 and TRBJ2-2; 7 bases agree with TRBD1. This CDR3 contains 16 residues. V dropped 4 bases and J dropped 7; count of bases not matched to a gene: 12. The CDR3 spells CASSSNRRGLNGELFF. The DNA for the CDR3 is TGTGCCAGCAGTTCCAATCGCAGGGGGTTGAACGGGGAGCTGTTTTTT.

This clonotype appeared a few times. V and J are TRBV10-3 and TRBJ2-1, with 9 bases lining up with TRBD2. Germline V gene sequence: CDR1 ENHRY, CDR2 SYGVKD. This CDR3 is 22 amino acids long. V was pared by 0 bases and J by 1 base, with 19 bases of the junction left unmatched. CDR3 bases: TGTGCCATCAGTGAGTCGTCCGGTTTGGAGGTGCCTAGCGGGAAATCCTACAATGAGCAGTTCTTC. This gives the protein CAISESSGLEVPSGKSYNEQFF.

The chain uses TRBV6-1 and TRBJ2-3; the D gene could be TRBD1 or TRBD2 (5 bases each). Germline CDR1 reads MNHNS; CDR2 reads SASEGT. Trimming left V 7 bases short and J 2 bases short, with 16 bases between. This CDR3 is 15 amino acids long. The CDR3 DNA reads TGTGCCAGCATAGGGGCGTCCCGGGACACAGATACGCAGTATTTT. Protein product: CASIGASRDTDTQYF.

This clonotype was counted many times. This chain uses TRBV9 with TRBJ2-1; 8 bases match TRBD2. The CDR3 runs to 15 residues. The germline V gene has CDR1 SGDLS and CDR2 YYNGEE. The V gene end was trimmed by 0 bases and the J gene end by 6 bases; junction bases not matched to a gene: 5. DNA for the CDR3: TGTGCCAGCAGCGTAGTTGTGACTAGCGCCAATGAGCAGTTCTTC. Protein sequence: CASSVVVTSANEQFF.

The CDR3 bases are TGCAGCGTTGATGAGGGGAAGGGTAATGAAAAACTGTTTTTT. It codes for CSVDEGKGNEKLFF. This chain uses TRBV29-1 with TRBJ1-4; a weak D match, TRBD1 (5 bases). The germline V gene encodes CDR1 SQVTM and CDR2 ANQGSEA. The germline V and J ends were trimmed by 3 bases and 4 bases, with 12 bases remaining between them. The CDR3 has 14 amino acids.

This chain links TRBV10-3 with TRBJ2-1; 11 nucleotides line up with TRBD2. V trimming: 4 bases; J trimming: 5 bases; junction bases outside the gene matches: 4. CDR3 length: 15 amino acids. Germline values: CDR1 ENHRY, CDR2 SYGVKD. The CDR3 DNA sequence: TGTGCCATCAGTGGAACTAGCGGGAGCCACAATGAGCAGTTCTTC. Amino acids: CAISGTSGSHNEQFF.

Here the CDR3 DNA reads TGCGCCAGCAGCCTGGGACTAGCGGTAGCAGATACGCAGTATTTT. Translation gives CASSLGLAVADTQYF. The V and J genes are TRBV5-1 and TRBJ2-3, with TRBD2 identical over 11 bases. V lost 4 bases to trimming and J lost 4 bases; unmatched junction nucleotides: 5. Germline V gene sequence: CDR1 SGHRS, CDR2 YFSETQ. CDR3 length: 15 residues.

This sequence joins TRBV10-3 and TRBJ2-7; TRBD1 aligns across 7 bases. V gave up 2 bases and J gave up 4 bases; unmatched junction bases: 11. CDR1 ENHRY and CDR2 SYGVKD come from the germline V gene. The CDR3 consists of 16 residues. The CDR3 here is CAISEQRVTGNYEQYF. Written as DNA, the CDR3 is TGTGCCATCAGTGAGCAACGTGTGACAGGGAATTACGAGCAGTACTTC.

The chain recombines TRBV4-1 with TRBJ2-1; D possibly uses TRBD1 or TRBD2 (12 bases each). The CDR3 is made up of 18 amino acids. In germline, CDR1 is MGHRA, CDR2 YSYEKL. Trimming shortened V by 3 bases and J by 10 bases, and 28 bases separated the two germline ends. The CDR3 loop is CASSQAPRTSGTGGEQFF. For the CDR3, the DNA is TGCGCCAGCAGCCAGGCCCCAAGGACTAGCGGGACAGGGGGCGAGCAGTTCTTC.

This clonotype occurred a few times. The V and J genes are TRBV5-6 and TRBJ2-7; 11 bases are a match to TRBD1. This CDR3 is built from 15 residues. The J segment lost 7 bases and the V segment lost 4 bases, leaving 10 bases of the junction unmatched. Germline lookup yields CDR1 SGHDT and CDR2 YYEEEE. The CDR3 spells CASSGPDRGLGEQYF. The CDR3 nucleotides are TGTGCCAGCAGCGGACCGGACAGGGGGCTGGGTGAGCAGTACTTC.

This clonotype was found a few times. This sequence joins TRBV5-6 and TRBJ2-3; 9 bases agree with TRBD2. The junction had 14 bases not matched to a gene; V was cut back by 3 bases and J by 6 bases. The CDR3 has 17 residues. In germline, CDR1 is SGHDT, CDR2 YYEEEE. The CDR3 nucleotides read TGTGCCAGCAGCTCCCTTAGGGCGGGAGGGCCGGCGGATACGCAGTATTTT. Protein product: CASSSLRAGGPADTQYF.

About this clonotype itself: Sequence at one end of the junction differs from germline and may be a read error. The rearrangement links TRBV7-7 to TRBJ2-1; 7 bases map to TRBD2. In germline, CDR1 is SSHAT, CDR2 FNYEAQ (reference sequence). This CDR3 has 13 amino acids. The CDR3 reads CASSWTRYNEQFF. The CDR3 region has the DNA TGTGCTAGCAGCTGGACTAGGTACAATGAGCAGTTCTTC.